Below, 22 T cell receptor beta chains from the same sample are listed, as sequenced in a study of response to subunit inactivated influenza vaccine. TCRdb processed the RT-PCR reads anew with MiXCR; each CDR3 protein has one entry. The profile covers about 160,000 distinct CDR3 sequences, with about 11% appearing a single time and about an eighth taken by the ten largest. Here the sequenced sample was non-naive T cells sorted from PBMCs, taken about 40 days after vaccination. These receptors all stem from a man aged 50-59 years who received an inactivated influenza vaccine.

A note on this clonotype: At one boundary the junction diverges from the germline segment, which might be a read error. The chain is built from TRBV4-2 and TRBJ2-1; tentatively, D is TRBD2 (5 bases). The CDR3 totals 13 residues. Germline CDR1 is LGHNA and CDR2 is YNFKEQ. CDR3: CAISPGLLGELFF. Here the CDR3 DNA reads TGTGCCATCAGCCCCGGGCTCCTCGGGGAGTTGTTCTTC.

The gene calls are TRBV7-2 and TRBJ2-1, with TRBD2 matching 8 bases. The V gene's germline CDR1 is SGHTA and CDR2 FQGNSA. Trimming at V came to 5 bases and at J to 7 bases, leaving 10 bases not matched to a gene. The CDR3 has 15 amino acids. The CDR3: CASSRGGAQLNEQFF. In nucleotides, the CDR3 is TGTGCCAGCAGCCGGGGGGGGGCGCAGTTGAATGAGCAGTTCTTC.

This clonotype was seen at least ten times. The DNA of the CDR3 is TGTGCCAGCAGCCGGGGATGGAACCTAGGGCCCCAGCATTTT. Protein sequence: CASSRGWNLGPQHF. The V call is TRBV7-2, the J call TRBJ1-5; D unclear. CDR1 and CDR2 (germline): SGHTA, FQGNSA. This CDR3 is 14 amino acids long. Trimming removed 5 bases from V and 9 bases from J, with 17 bases in between.

This clonotype showed up many times. V gene TRBV5-1 combines with J gene TRBJ2-5, with D possibly being TRBD1 (6 bases). Germline V gives CDR1 SGHRS, CDR2 YFSETQ. Trimming removed 0 bases at V and 3 bases at J, with 9 bases between. The CDR3 runs 14 residues. The CDR3 DNA sequence: TGCGCCAGCAGCTTGGGGACAGTAAAAGAGACCCAGTACTTC. This sequence encodes CASSLGTVKETQYF.

This clonotype was picked up many times. The chain joins TRBV4-3 to TRBJ1-5; 7 bases are a match to TRBD1. This CDR3 has 15 amino acids. Trimming removed 4 bases from V and 7 bases from J; junction bases left unmatched: 10. CDR1 LGHNA and CDR2 YSLEER come from the germline V gene. The CDR3 here is CASSRNRGSGQPQHF. DNA for the CDR3: TGCGCCAGCAGCCGGAACAGGGGAAGCGGACAGCCCCAGCATTTT.

This clonotype showed up many times. The V call is TRBV6-5, the J call TRBJ2-6; D is unclear. This CDR3 spans 14 amino acids. V was clipped by 2 bases and J by 0 bases, with 2 bases between them. Looked up from germline, CDR1 is MNHEY and CDR2 is SVGAGI. The CDR3, as DNA: TGTGCCAGCAGTTACAGCTCTGGGGCCAACGTCCTGACTTTC. Its translation is CASSYSSGANVLTF.

This clonotype was seen many times. The chain is built from TRBV5-1 and TRBJ2-7; 11 nucleotides match TRBD2. From germline, CDR1 is SGHRS and CDR2 YFSETQ. This CDR3 is 19 amino acids long. The trim removed 4 bases at V and 2 bases at J, leaving 17 bases unmatched. CDR3 DNA sequence: TGCGCCAGCAGCCCAGGACTAGCGGGTCCCCGAGGGAAGGCCTACGAGCAGTACTTC. Amino acids: CASSPGLAGPRGKAYEQYF.

The chain is built from TRBV18 and TRBJ1-3; 9 nucleotides align to TRBD1. Trimming took 3 bases from V and 0 from J; bases not matched to a gene: 9. Germline-derived CDR1 and CDR2 are KGHSH and LQKENI. This CDR3 comprises 18 residues. CDR3 DNA sequence: TGTGCCAGCTCACCCGTGGCGACAGGGGGGTCCTCTGGAAACACCATATATTTT. It translates to CASSPVATGGSSGNTIYF. Filled out from reference TRBV18 and TRBJ1-3, the complete variable domain reads NAGVMQNPRHLVRRRGQEARLRCSPMKGHSHVYWYRQLPEEGLKFMVYLQKENIIDESGMPKERFSAEFPKEGPSILRIQQVVRGDSAAYFCASSPVATGGSSGNTIYFGEGSWLTVV.

The table lists this clonotype with a few counts. The chain is built from TRBV24-1 and TRBJ2-1; no reliable D call. Germline CDR1 KGHDR, CDR2 SFDVKD. Trimming stripped 9 bases from V and 3 bases from J, with 14 bases between. The CDR3 runs to 14 residues. This CDR3 is CATRGAFSYNEQFF. For the CDR3, the DNA is TGTGCCACCCGTGGAGCGTTTAGCTACAATGAGCAGTTCTTC.

This clonotype was recorded a few times. The chain links TRBV6-1 to TRBJ2-7; no clear D. Trimming removed 2 bases at V and 3 bases at J, with 8 bases between. The germline V gene has CDR1 MNHNS and CDR2 SASEGT. This CDR3 is 13 amino acids long. The CDR3 is CASSETRNYEQYF. DNA of the CDR3: TGTGCCAGCAGTGAAACGAGGAACTACGAGCAGTACTTC.

In its sample, this clonotype was seen a few times. The chain joins TRBV5-5 to TRBJ2-1, with 10 bases lining up with TRBD2. Germline-derived CDR1 and CDR2 are SGHKS and YYEKEE (reference sequence). The CDR3 runs 16 residues. The junction had 5 bases not matched to a gene; V was cut back by 2 bases and J by 3 bases. CDR3 loop: CASSFNIAGGYNEQFF. CDR3 bases: TGTGCCAGCAGCTTCAACATAGCGGGGGGCTACAATGAGCAGTTCTTC.

This clonotype has more than one count but fewer than ten. This sequence joins TRBV6-6 and TRBJ2-7; D gene unclear. The CDR3 length is 11 residues. Germline V CDR1 and CDR2: MNHNY, SVGAGI (reference sequence). V was clipped by 4 bases and J by 7 bases, with 8 bases between them. CDR3 sequence: CASSSEGEQYF. CDR3 DNA: TGTGCCAGCAGTTCCGAAGGGGAGCAGTACTTC.

The chain combines TRBV6-1 with TRBJ2-2, with D unresolved. V was cut by 10 bases and J by 7 bases, with 25 bases left in between. This CDR3 is built from 16 residues. CDR1 and CDR2 from the germline V gene are MNHNS and SASEGT. The CDR3 nucleotides read TGTGCCACCCTGGATTATGACTCCGCACCCATCGGGGAGCTGTTTTTT. It translates to CATLDYDSAPIGELFF.

Ten or more counts support this clonotype. The chain joins TRBV29-1 to TRBJ1-2, with D hard to call. CDR1 and CDR2 (germline): SQVTM, ANQGSEA. V dropped 6 bases and J dropped 5 bases, with 19 bases sitting between them. There are 14 residues in the CDR3. CDR3 DNA: TGCAGCGTGGTTGAAGGTCGACGGGAGTATGGCTACACCTTC. This translates into CSVVEGRREYGYTF.

A few counts support this clonotype. V gene TRBV20-1 combines with J gene TRBJ2-1, with 15 bases identical to TRBD2. The germline V gene encodes CDR1 DFQATT and CDR2 SNEGSKA (reference sequence). The CDR3 totals 15 residues. Unmatched junction bases numbered 7, after V lost 4 bases and J lost 9 bases. The CDR3 spells CSATGTSGRNSEQFF. The DNA for the CDR3 is TGCAGTGCTACTGGGACTAGCGGGAGGAATAGTGAGCAGTTCTTC.

Ten or more counts support this clonotype. V is TRBV3-1 and J is TRBJ2-5; 10 nucleotides agree with TRBD2. The germline gives CDR1 LGHDT, CDR2 YNNKEL (reference sequence). V trimming: 4 bases; J trimming: 2 bases; junction bases outside the gene matches: 10. The CDR3 spans 17 residues. CDR3 residues: CASSRTTGTSVQETQYF. The CDR3 DNA is TGTGCCAGCAGCCGAACAACCGGGACTAGCGTACAAGAGACCCAGTACTTC.

The chain has TRBV3-1 and TRBJ2-2; 10 nucleotides match TRBD1. Unmatched junction bases numbered 9, after V lost 3 bases and J lost 8 bases. The length of the CDR3 is 16 residues. Per germline, CDR1 LGHDT and CDR2 YNNKEL (reference sequence). The CDR3 loop reads CASSHTRDRGRGELFF. The CDR3 DNA reads as TGTGCCAGCAGCCATACCCGGGACAGGGGACGGGGGGAGCTGTTTTTT.

The chain employs TRBV6-2 or TRBV6-3 and TRBJ1-2, with 9 bases matching TRBD1. Germline lookup yields CDR1 MNHEY and CDR2 SVGEGT. The ends lost 3 bases at V and 4 bases at J; junction bases unmatched: 6. The CDR3 is made up of 15 amino acids. CDR3 sequence reads: CASSYTGGAGYGYTF. The CDR3 DNA sequence: TGTGCCAGCAGTTATACAGGGGGCGCCGGCTATGGCTACACCTTC.

V is TRBV9 and J is TRBJ2-1, with 8 nucleotides matching TRBD2. There are 17 residues in the CDR3. The germline V gene has CDR1 SGDLS and CDR2 YYNGEE. Trimming took 0 bases from V and 0 from J; bases not matched to a gene: 5. CDR3 residues: CASSVVDSGSSYNEQFF. The DNA for the CDR3 is TGTGCCAGCAGCGTAGTGGACAGCGGGAGCTCCTACAATGAGCAGTTCTTC.

In its sample, this clonotype was seen many times. CDR3 in DNA: TGTGCCAGCAGTGAGGGCAGGGTGGGCACAGATACGCAGTATTTT. Translating it yields CASSEGRVGTDTQYF. This chain joins TRBV2 and TRBJ2-3; perhaps TRBD1 as D (5 bases). The germline V gene encodes CDR1 SNHLY and CDR2 FYNNEI. V lost 3 bases, J lost 1 base, and 11 bases lay in between. The CDR3 sequence is 15 residues long.

This clonotype turned up a few times. The chain employs TRBV6-5 and TRBJ2-5; TRBD2 agrees at 9 bases. Germline loops: CDR1 MNHEY, CDR2 SVGAGI. V gave up 0 bases and J gave up 5 bases; unmatched junction bases: 10. This CDR3 spans 17 amino acids. The CDR3: CASSYSVSGRPGETQYF. DNA for the CDR3: TGTGCCAGCAGTTACTCTGTAAGCGGGAGGCCCGGGGAGACCCAGTACTTC.

This clonotype was counted a few times. This chain links TRBV28 with TRBJ2-1; D not certain. The CDR3 is 13 residues long. Germline V CDR1 and CDR2: MDHEN, SYDVKM. V was cut by 8 bases and J by 6 bases, with 14 bases left in between. CDR3: CASDGHPGNEQFF. CDR3 coding DNA: TGTGCCAGCGACGGCCACCCAGGCAATGAGCAGTTCTTC.